These 2 T cell receptor beta chains share one sample of origin, sequenced in a study of control samples from healthy donors and cancer patients. The table came from immunoSEQ multiplex PCR; TCRdb's copy has only in-frame clones and leaves some out. Among 400,000 to 500,000 clones listed, 75% to 95% were seen once. Material for sequencing was PBMCs. The receptors derive from a man aged 40-55 years with head and neck cancer.

The chain has TRBV7-8 and TRBJ1-5, with 9 bases aligning to TRBD1. The V segment lost 1 base and the J segment 0 bases; nucleotides outside the gene matches: 13. CDR3 size: 20 residues. Germline CDR1 and CDR2: SGHVS and FQNEAQ. CDR3 residues: CASSLGGTGIGSYSNQPQHF. In nucleotides, the CDR3 is TGTGCCAGCAGCTTAGGCGGGACAGGGATTGGGAGCTATAGCAATCAGCCCCAGCATTTT.

The V gene is TRBV5-1, the J gene TRBJ2-1; D remains ambiguous. Trimming pared 0 bases from V and 5 bases from J, leaving 6 bases between. This CDR3 has 13 residues. Germline values: CDR1 SGHRS, CDR2 YFSETQ. In DNA, the CDR3 is TGCGCCAGCAGCTTGGAGGGAAACAATGAGCAGTTCTTC. It codes for CASSLEGNNEQFF.